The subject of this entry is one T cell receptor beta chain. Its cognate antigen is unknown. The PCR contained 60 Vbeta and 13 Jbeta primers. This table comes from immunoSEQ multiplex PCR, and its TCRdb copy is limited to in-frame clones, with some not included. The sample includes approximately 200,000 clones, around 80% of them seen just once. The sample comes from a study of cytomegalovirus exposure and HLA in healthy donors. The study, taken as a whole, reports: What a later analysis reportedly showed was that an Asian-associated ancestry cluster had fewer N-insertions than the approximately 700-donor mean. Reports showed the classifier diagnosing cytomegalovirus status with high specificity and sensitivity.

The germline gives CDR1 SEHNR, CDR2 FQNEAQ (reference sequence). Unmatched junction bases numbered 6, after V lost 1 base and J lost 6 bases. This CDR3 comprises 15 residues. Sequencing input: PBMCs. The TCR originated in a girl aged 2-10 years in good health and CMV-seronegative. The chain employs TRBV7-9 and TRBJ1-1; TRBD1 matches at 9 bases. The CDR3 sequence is CASSLGGDRVPEAFF. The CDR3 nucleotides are TGTGCCAGCAGCTTAGGAGGGGACAGGGTGCCTGAAGCTTTCTTT.